The T cell receptor beta chain under discussion was sequenced for a study of beta chain features in type 1 diabetes. Study-level findings and limits: There was a moderate but significant shortening of TCRB CDR3s in all four CD4+ subsets of Type 1 diabetes patients. Naive, central memory and Treg TCRB repertoires seemed to resemble each other more closely in patients than they did in healthy donors.

To note about this clone: Antigen specificity is unknown.

It was via CD45RO/CCR7/CD25/CD127/CD95/CD27 that CD4+ naive, central memory, regulatory and stem cell-like memory cells were sorted. Reverse transcribing all isolated RNA meant expressed TCRB transcripts were sequenced. Sequenced by immunoSEQ multiplex PCR; TCRdb stores in-frame clones only, minus some. The table shows more than 550,000 clones, with over 13% occurring only once. The CDR3 runs to 15 residues. Per germline, CDR1 KGHSH and CDR2 LQKENI. Trimming at V came to 2 bases and at J to 2 bases, leaving 2 bases not matched to a gene. Sequenced material: naive CD4+ T cells from blood. This TCR derives from a man aged 18 to 29 with type 1 diabetes. The rearrangement uses TRBV18 and TRBJ2-7, with 11 bases matching TRBD2. The CDR3 bases are TGTGCCAGCTCACCATTACTAGCGGGAGCCTACGAGCAGTACTTC. Translation: CASSPLLAGAYEQYF.